The clone carrying this T cell receptor beta chain was found many times. Its antigen is not known. The sample belongs to a study of CD8 T cells in ankylosing spondylitis. General study findings and limits: Disease-linked clones, CD8+, were relatively rare in peripheral blood. Clones linked to disease were reported to show significant enrichment in matched ankylosing spondylitis synovial fluid. Certain motif variants had earlier been reported in reactive arthritis synovial fluid and blood. Typical of ankylosing spondylitis blood, it appeared, was a TCR beta motif of seven to nine highly homologous variants.

Trimming removed 4 bases at V and 3 bases at J, with 3 bases between. CDR1 SEHNR and CDR2 FQNEAQ come from the germline V gene (reference sequence). The CDR3 is 12 amino acids. Using its own MiXCR run on the 5' RACE reads, TCRdb lists one record per CDR3 protein. In the table there are 26,000 or so distinct CDR3 sequences, 6.5% to 9.5% of which are singletons. Source material: blood. This TCR derives from a male donor with ankylosing spondylitis or in good health (not recorded which). The V gene is TRBV7-9, the J gene TRBJ2-2; D remains ambiguous. The chain's CDR3 is CASSSHTGELFF. CDR3 coding DNA: TGTGCCAGCAGCTCGCACACCGGGGAGCTGTTTTTT.